What follows describes a single T cell receptor beta chain. This clone was observed a few times. There is no known antigen for this receptor. The read terminates 3 residues ahead of where the CDR3 ends, so the germline J gene completes it. This sample stems from a study of T cell clonality in common variable immunodeficiency (dated by TCRdb to 2013 to 2016). For sequencing input, CVID and control samples contributed equivalent amounts of genomic DNA. For every sample, a 60 bp segment covering the rearranged TCRbeta CDR3 region was amplified and then sequenced. The immunoSEQ assay, a bias-corrected multiplex PCR combined with high-throughput sequencing, was used to amplify TCRbeta. In the original analysis: Every unique nucleotide sequence counted as a clone and was annotated with V, D and J genes, copy number and frequency. Sequences were labeled productive if in frame, and non-productive if out of frame or containing stop codons. As previously described, clonality was computed from Shannon's entropy. The predicted amino acid sequences of productive clones were used to derive mean CDR3 Kyte-Doolittle hydropathy. Scaled V gene usage was hierarchically clustered using Manhattan distance and complete linkage with the R hclust function. Sharing of clones by CDR3 amino acid sequence was evaluated by resampling 12 repertoires per group over 100 rounds. The repertoires were screened for around 70 published EBV-specific TCRbeta sequences and approximately 240 published CMV-specific TCRbeta sequences. Two CVID samples yielding fewer than 10,000 sequences were excluded from analysis, leaving a few dozen CVID repertoires. The table comes from immuneACCESS by way of TCRdb, which keeps in-frame sequences with V and J called. Part of the clones is missing from these tables; in studies checked, under half for an unresolved V gene and the rest for unknown reasons. V, J and clone size are taken as reported in that table, and D and trimming were inferred from the DNA itself. The table notes about 35,000 clones here, none of them singletons. Under 30% of the sample rests with the top ten.

Standard criteria, namely reduction of serum IgG, IgA and/or IgM below the normal range together with specific antibody deficiency, were applied for the diagnosis of CVID. A total of 45 or so subjects (approximately 15 female and approximately 30 male; age range about 9 to 65 years, mean age about 40) were included in the CVID group. Predominantly Caucasian heritage was noted among both the CVID patients and the healthy controls. At the time of study participation, every CVID subject had been on replacement immunoglobulin therapy for at least one year. No CVID subject was ill or taking immunomodulatory or immunosuppressive medication when blood was collected. Heparinized peripheral whole blood samples of roughly 5 to 8 ml were obtained from each donor. Genomic DNA from adults with common variable immune deficiency (CVID) and from healthy adult controls was used to sequence TCRbeta CDR3 repertoires. Diluted blood was subjected to density centrifugation over Hypaque 1077 or Ficoll-Paque for isolation of peripheral blood mononuclear cells. Unsorted mononuclear cells served as the source of genomic DNA, which was extracted either by Qiagen column purification or by a centrifugation-based method.

Findings and caveats that apply to the study as a whole: Reportedly, TCRbeta sequences from CVID had fewer deletions and N-nucleotide insertions, and highly modified clones with 13 or more V deletions were absent from CVID. According to the authors, finding the cause of the higher clonality in CVID would require sequencing the repertoires of T cell subpopulations. Healthy controls shared more TCRbeta clones with each other than CVID subjects shared among themselves (p < 0.0001). TCRbeta clonality was higher in CVID subjects than in healthy controls (t-test p = 0.018), and the increase was most characteristic of about a third of subjects. Even though DNA input was equal, the average per sample came to about 74,000 unique sequences for controls compared with some 29,000 for CVID samples. Patient heterogeneity within the CVID cohort put limits on correlating repertoire features with clinical complications.

V drops 0 bases and J drops 5 bases, leaving 8 bases in between. The CDR3, from cysteine to phenylalanine, totals 13 residues. Part of the CDR3 DNA is given, 30 bases translated from base 1. CDR1 is given as GTSNPN and CDR2 as SVGIG, both from the germline V gene (reference sequence). The rearranged segments are TRBV30 and TRBJ2-1; perhaps TRBD2 is the D gene, with 5 bases matching. The sample comprised peripheral blood mononuclear cells. This TCR was sampled from a human donor with common variable immunodeficiency. The sequenced part of the CDR3 DNA is TGTGCCTGGAGTGTACTAGTGAACAATGAG. Its coded protein is CAWSVLVNNE. The complete CDR3 protein is CAWSVLVNNEQFF.